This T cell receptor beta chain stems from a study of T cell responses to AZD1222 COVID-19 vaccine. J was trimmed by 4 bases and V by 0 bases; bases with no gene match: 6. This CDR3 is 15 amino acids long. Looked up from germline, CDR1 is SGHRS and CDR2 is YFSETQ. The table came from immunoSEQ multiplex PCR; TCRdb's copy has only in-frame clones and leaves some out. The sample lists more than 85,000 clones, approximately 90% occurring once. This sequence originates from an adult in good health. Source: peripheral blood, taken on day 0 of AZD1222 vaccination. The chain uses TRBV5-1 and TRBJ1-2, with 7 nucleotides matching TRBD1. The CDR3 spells CASSLASAGGYGYTF. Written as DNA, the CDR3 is TGCGCCAGCAGCTTGGCCTCCGCAGGGGGCTATGGCTACACCTTC.